This TCR beta chain was identified during a study of vaccination effects on CD4 cells after COVID-19. General observations from the study: Small numbers of convalescent patients limited the study. It also lacked early post-infection timepoints. Healthy vaccine recipients' vaccine-induced clones were almost all SARS-CoV-2 mono-reactive.

As concerns this clone: Its antigen is not identified.

Here immunoSEQ multiplex PCR was the method, and the copy in TCRdb shows in-frame clones only, minus some. The data show around 79,000 clones, around 76% seen once. Using viral peptide pools, the ViraFEST assay grew out antigen-specific CD4+ T cells prior to sequencing. The culture ran for nine to ten days, and then CD4+ T cells were isolated. All vaccine recipients tested negative for nucleocapsid antibodies and had never contracted SARS-CoV-2 infection. Culturing of some 1.8 million PBMC per well took place with roughly 10 IU/ml IL-2 and 7.5 to 10 ug/ml peptides. Cultures got half-medium changes with IL-2 on days 3 and 7. Trimming shortened V by 4 bases and J by 2 bases, and 8 bases separated the two germline ends. This CDR3 is 15 amino acids long. Germline CDR1 KGHDR, CDR2 SFDVKD.

Here the sequenced sample was CD4+ T cells from PBMCs cultured with SARS-CoV-2 spike peptides, taken before COVID-19 vaccination. This chain joins TRBV24-1 and TRBJ2-6; D unclear. This TCR derives from a human donor who received a COVID-19 vaccine. This chain's CDR3 is CATSDRRAGANVLTF. The CDR3 bases are TGTGCCACCAGTGACCGCCGGGCTGGGGCCAACGTCCTGACTTTC.